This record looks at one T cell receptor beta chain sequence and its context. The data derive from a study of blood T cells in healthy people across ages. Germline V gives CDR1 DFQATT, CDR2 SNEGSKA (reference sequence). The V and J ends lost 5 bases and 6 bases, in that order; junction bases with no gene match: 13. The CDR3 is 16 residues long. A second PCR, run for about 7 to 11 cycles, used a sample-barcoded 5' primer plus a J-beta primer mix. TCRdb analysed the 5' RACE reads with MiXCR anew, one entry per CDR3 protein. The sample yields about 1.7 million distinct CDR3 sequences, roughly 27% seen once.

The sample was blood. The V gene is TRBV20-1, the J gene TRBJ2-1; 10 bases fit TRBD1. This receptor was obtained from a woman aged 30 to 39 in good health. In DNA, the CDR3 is TGCAGTGCTCTACAAGCCGGGACAGGGGTTGGCAATGAGCAGTTCTTC. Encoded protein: CSALQAGTGVGNEQFF.